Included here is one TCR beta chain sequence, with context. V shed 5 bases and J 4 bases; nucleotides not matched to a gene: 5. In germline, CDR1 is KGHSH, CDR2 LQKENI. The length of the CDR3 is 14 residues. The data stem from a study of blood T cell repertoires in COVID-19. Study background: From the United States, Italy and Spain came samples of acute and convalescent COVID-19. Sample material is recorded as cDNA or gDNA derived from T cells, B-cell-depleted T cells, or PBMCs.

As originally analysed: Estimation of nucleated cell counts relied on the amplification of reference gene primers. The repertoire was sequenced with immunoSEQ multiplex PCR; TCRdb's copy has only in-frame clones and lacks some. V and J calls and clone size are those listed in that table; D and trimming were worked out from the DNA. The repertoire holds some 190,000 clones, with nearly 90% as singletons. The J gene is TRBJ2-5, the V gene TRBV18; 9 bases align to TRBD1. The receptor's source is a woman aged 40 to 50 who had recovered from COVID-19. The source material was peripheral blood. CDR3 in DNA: TGTGCCAGCTCAGAACAGGGGGCCGGAGAGACCCAGTACTTC. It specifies CASSEQGAGETQYF. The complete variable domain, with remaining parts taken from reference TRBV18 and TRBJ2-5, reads NAGVMQNPRHLVRRRGQEARLRCSPMKGHSHVYWYRQLPEEGLKFMVYLQKENIIDESGMPKERFSAEFPKEGPSILRIQQVVRGDSAAYFCASSEQGAGETQYFGPGTRLLVL.